These T cell receptor beta chains were read from a single sample in a study of T-cell memory formation after mild COVID-19. MiXCR was run by TCRdb on the 5' RACE reads, yielding one entry per CDR3 protein. The profile covers 550,000 to 600,000 distinct CDR3 sequences, with roughly 20% appearing a single time and around 8.4% taken by the ten largest. Sequencing input: PBMCs or a T cell subset sorted from them (not recorded which). The source is an adult woman who had mild COVID-19 (a few samples of this study predate the infection). Cell type and time point are not known. CDR3s include the opening cysteine and the closing phenylalanine or tryptophan. A D gene is named only where the DNA matches it firmly. Clone size is stated in some rows and not others, as once, few, many or a class when expanded.

V,D,J,size,CDR3,DNA
TRBV27,TRBD2,TRBJ2-3,-,CASSLLTSGVTDTQYF,TGTGCCAGCAGTCTCCTGACTAGCGGGGTCACAGATACGCAGTATTTT
TRBV13,TRBD1,TRBJ1-6,many,CASSIQTGDNSPLHF,TGTGCCAGCAGCATCCAGACAGGGGATAATTCACCCCTCCACTTT
TRBV20-1,-,TRBJ2-1,few,CSATRQGRINNEQFF,TGCAGTGCTACCAGGCAGGGGCGAATTAACAATGAGCAGTTCTTC
TRBV7-9,-,TRBJ1-2,-,CASSLEPRAGYTF,TGTGCCAGCAGCTTAGAGCCCAGGGCGGGCTACACCTTC
TRBV20-1,TRBD1,TRBJ2-2,-,CSAQRGRGRPTGELFF,TGCAGTGCTCAAAGGGGCAGGGGGCGGCCGACCGGGGAGCTGTTTTTT
TRBV5-1,-,TRBJ2-1,few,CASSLGAATYNEQFF,TGCGCCAGCAGCTTGGGGGCGGCTACCTACAATGAGCAGTTCTTC
TRBV6-1,-,TRBJ2-7,few,CASSETGGHRSYEQYF,TGTGCCAGCAGTGAGACGGGGGGACATCGGTCCTACGAGCAGTACTTC
TRBV11-2,TRBD1,TRBJ2-7,few,CASSLVFGQGVHEQYF,TGTGCCAGCAGCTTAGTCTTTGGACAGGGGGTCCACGAGCAGTACTTC
TRBV19,TRBD1,TRBJ2-1,-,CASSFTDRVNEQFF,TGTGCCAGTAGTTTTACAGACAGGGTGAATGAGCAGTTCTTC
TRBV29-1,-,TRBJ1-1,few,CSAGGQTEAFF,TGCAGCGCCGGCGGACAGACTGAAGCTTTCTTT
TRBV12-3/TRBV12-4,TRBD2,TRBJ2-7,few,CASSPVAGVGYEQYF,TGTGCCAGCAGTCCTGTAGCGGGAGTGGGGTACGAGCAGTACTTC
TRBV30,-,TRBJ2-2,-,CAWTPTLNTGELFF,TGTGCCTGGACCCCGACACTGAACACCGGGGAGCTGTTTTTT
TRBV14,-,TRBJ1-1,-,CASSQDWGRLNTEAFF,TGTGCCAGCAGCCAAGATTGGGGTCGGTTGAACACTGAAGCTTTCTTT
TRBV11-2,TRBD2,TRBJ2-1,-,CASTILAGGPSGEQFF,TGTGCCAGCACCATACTAGCGGGGGGCCCCTCGGGGGAGCAGTTCTTC
TRBV7-2,-,TRBJ2-7,few,CASSPLTLDEQYF,TGTGCCAGCAGCCCACTGACACTTGACGAGCAGTACTTC
TRBV7-6,TRBD2,TRBJ2-3,few,CASSSVPGWRGAPPTSTDTQYF,TGTGCCAGCAGCTCCGTTCCCGGGTGGCGGGGGGCTCCTCCTACTAGCACAGATACGCAGTATTTT
TRBV5-1,-,TRBJ1-5,-,CASSLSVKYSNQPQHF,TGCGCCAGCAGCTTAAGCGTAAAGTATAGCAATCAGCCCCAGCATTTT
TRBV7-8,-,TRBJ1-1,-,CASSPYTYTEAFF,TGTGCCAGCAGCCCGTATACTTACACTGAAGCTTTCTTT
TRBV18,-,TRBJ1-1,-,CASSPGTTLEAFF,TGTGCCAGCTCACCAGGGACAACCTTAGAAGCTTTCTTT
TRBV2,-,TRBJ2-4,few,CASSERVGTIQYF,TGTGCCAGCAGTGAACGGGTAGGAACGATTCAGTACTTC
TRBV30,-,TRBJ1-1,-,CAWSPRDNRGTEAFF,TGTGCCTGGAGCCCAAGGGATAACCGGGGCACTGAAGCTTTCTTT
TRBV12-3/TRBV12-4,-,TRBJ1-3,-,CASRPRRASGNTIYF,TGTGCCAGCAGGCCTAGACGGGCCTCTGGAAACACCATATATTTT
TRBV6-6,TRBD1,TRBJ2-1,-,CASMGQGRIEQFF,TGTGCCAGCATGGGACAGGGAAGGATTGAGCAGTTCTTC
TRBV20-1,-,TRBJ2-7,few,CSARDLVAENYEQYF,TGCAGTGCTAGAGATTTAGTAGCGGAGAATTACGAGCAGTACTTC
TRBV6-5,-,TRBJ2-2,-,CASSRPTSRAAGELFF,TGTGCCAGCAGTCGCCCGACAAGCCGGGCAGCGGGGGAGCTGTTTTTT